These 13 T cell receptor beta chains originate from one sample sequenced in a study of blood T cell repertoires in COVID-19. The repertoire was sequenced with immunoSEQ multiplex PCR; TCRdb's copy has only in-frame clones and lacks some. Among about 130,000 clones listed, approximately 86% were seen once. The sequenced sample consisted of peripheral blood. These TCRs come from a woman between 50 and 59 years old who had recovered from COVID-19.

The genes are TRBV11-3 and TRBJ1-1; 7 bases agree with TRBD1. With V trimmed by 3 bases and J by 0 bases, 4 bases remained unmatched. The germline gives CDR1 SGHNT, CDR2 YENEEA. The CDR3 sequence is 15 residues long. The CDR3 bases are TGTGCCAGCAGCTTCGAGGGGGCCTTGAACACTGAAGCTTTCTTT. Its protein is CASSFEGALNTEAFF.

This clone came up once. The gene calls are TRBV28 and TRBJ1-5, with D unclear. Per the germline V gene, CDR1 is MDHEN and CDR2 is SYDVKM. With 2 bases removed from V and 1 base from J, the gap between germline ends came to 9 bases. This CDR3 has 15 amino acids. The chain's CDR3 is CASSLGGMSNQPQHF. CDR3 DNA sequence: TGTGCCAGCAGTTTAGGAGGGATGAGCAATCAGCCCCAGCATTTT.

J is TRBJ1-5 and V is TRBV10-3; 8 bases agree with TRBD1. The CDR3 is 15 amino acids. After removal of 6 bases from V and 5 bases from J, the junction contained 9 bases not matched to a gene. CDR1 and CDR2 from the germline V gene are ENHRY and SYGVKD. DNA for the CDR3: TGTGCCATCAGGGGAGACAGGGGTTTTGATCAGCCCCAGCATTTT. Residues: CAIRGDRGFDQPQHF.

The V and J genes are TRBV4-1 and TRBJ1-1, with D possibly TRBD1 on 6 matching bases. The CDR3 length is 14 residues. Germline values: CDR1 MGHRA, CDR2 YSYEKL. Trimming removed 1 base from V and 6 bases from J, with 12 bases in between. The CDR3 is CASSQVGGFSEAFF. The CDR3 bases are TGCGCCAGCAGCCAAGTTGGGGGCTTCTCTGAAGCTTTCTTT.

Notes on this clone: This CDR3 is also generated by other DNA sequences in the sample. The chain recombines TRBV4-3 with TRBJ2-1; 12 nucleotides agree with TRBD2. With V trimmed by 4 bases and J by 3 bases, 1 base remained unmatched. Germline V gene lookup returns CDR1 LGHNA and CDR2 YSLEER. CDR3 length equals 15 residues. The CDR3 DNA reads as TGCGCCAGCAGCCCGGGACTAGCGGGCTACAATGAGCAGTTCTTC. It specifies CASSPGLAGYNEQFF.

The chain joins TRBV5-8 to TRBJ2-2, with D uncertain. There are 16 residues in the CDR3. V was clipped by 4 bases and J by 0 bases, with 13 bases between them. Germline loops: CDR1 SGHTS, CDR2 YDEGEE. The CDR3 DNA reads TGTGCCAGCAGCCCATTGGAGACCACGAACACCGGGGAGCTGTTTTTT. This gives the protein CASSPLETTNTGELFF.

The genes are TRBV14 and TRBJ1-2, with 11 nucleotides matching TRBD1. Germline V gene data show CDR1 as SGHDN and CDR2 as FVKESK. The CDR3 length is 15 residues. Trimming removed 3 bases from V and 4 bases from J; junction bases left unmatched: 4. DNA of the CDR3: TGTGCCAGCAGCCAGACGGGACAGGGGGGCTATGGCTACACCTTC. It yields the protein CASSQTGQGGYGYTF.

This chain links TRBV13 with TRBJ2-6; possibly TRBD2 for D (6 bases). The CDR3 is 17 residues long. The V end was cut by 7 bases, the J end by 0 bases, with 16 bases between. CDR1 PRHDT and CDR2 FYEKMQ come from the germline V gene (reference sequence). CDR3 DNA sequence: TGTGCCAGCACCCCCGGAGCGGGTCTCTCTGGGGCCAACGTCCTGACTTTC. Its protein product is CASTPGAGLSGANVLTF.

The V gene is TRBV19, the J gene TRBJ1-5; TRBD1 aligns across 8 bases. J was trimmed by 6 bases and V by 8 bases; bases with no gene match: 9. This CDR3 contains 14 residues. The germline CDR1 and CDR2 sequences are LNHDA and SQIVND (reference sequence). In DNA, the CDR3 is TGTGCCAGTTTGCCCTCACAGGGGGGTCAGCCCCAGCATTTT. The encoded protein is CASLPSQGGQPQHF.

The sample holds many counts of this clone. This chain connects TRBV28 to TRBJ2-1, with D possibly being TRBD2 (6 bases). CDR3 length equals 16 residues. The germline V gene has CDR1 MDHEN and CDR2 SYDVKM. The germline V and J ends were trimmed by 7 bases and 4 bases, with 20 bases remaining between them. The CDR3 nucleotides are TGTGCCAGCATCCTATCCGGGACTCAGAATTACAATGAGCAGTTCTTC. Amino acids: CASILSGTQNYNEQFF.

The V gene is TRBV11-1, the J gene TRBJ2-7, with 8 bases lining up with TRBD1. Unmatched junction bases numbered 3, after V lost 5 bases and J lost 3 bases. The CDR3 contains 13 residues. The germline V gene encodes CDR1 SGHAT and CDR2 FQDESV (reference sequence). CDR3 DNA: TGTGCCAGCAGCCATGGACAGGGCTACGAGCAGTACTTC. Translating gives CASSHGQGYEQYF.

The CDR3 DNA reads TGCAGCGTTGAAGCACTAGTCAGGGAGACCCAGTACTTC. Encoded protein: CSVEALVRETQYF. The genes are TRBV29-1 and TRBJ2-5; D may be TRBD2 (5 bases). Germline CDR1 is SQVTM and CDR2 is ANQGSEA. This CDR3 spans 13 amino acids. V was shortened by 1 base and J by 5 bases, with 11 bases between the two germline ends.

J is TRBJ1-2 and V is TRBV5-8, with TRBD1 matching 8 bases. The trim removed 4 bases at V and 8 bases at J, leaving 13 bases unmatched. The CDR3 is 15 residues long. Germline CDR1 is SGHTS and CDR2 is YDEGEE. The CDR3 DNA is TGTGCCAGCAGCAAAGTACAGGGGGAGGTTGGCGGCTACACCTTC. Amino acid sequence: CASSKVQGEVGGYTF.